This T cell receptor (beta chain) stems from a study of T cells after yellow fever vaccination. Background on the study: Fractions low in cell number were prepared with SMART-Seq v4 Ultra Low Input.

TCRdb reanalysed the 5' RACE reads using MiXCR and keeps one entry per CDR3 protein. The sample lists a few hundred thousand distinct CDR3 sequences, 7% to 9% seen once, with 17% in the top ten. Comment on this clonotype: No antigen is known for it.

The CDR3 is made up of 14 amino acids. Germline V CDR1 and CDR2: SGHAT, FQNNGV. The V end lost 8 bases, the J end lost 3 bases, and 16 bases lay between the germline ends. General study findings and limits: Reappearance after the booster was observed for most primary-vaccination clones (96% CD4, just over 85% CD8). A small share of clonotypes appeared in both CD4 and CD8 compartments.

The chain couples TRBV11-2 to TRBJ1-1, with D uncertain. Sequencing used PBMCs, obtained 35 to 50 days after the first yellow fever vaccination. The TCR comes from a man aged 18-30 years who received the YFV17D yellow fever vaccine. For the CDR3, the DNA is TGTGCCAGCGCGAACGTGCGGGAAGACACTGAAGCTTTCTTT. Its translation: CASANVREDTEAFF.